A selection of T cell receptor beta chains follows, all from one sample in a study of OX40 agonist ivuxolimab in advanced cancers. Some clones are missing from TCRdb's copy, which holds only in-frame ones; the method was immunoSEQ multiplex PCR. The sample has about 72,000 clones; about 87% are singletons. This specimen consisted of CD4+ or CD8+ T cells sorted from blood, obtained in a trial of the OX40 agonist ivuxolimab. The receptors were sampled from an adult with an advanced solid tumor such as melanoma, head and neck, liver or kidney cancer. Both conserved end residues are part of each CDR3. The D gene is left open where the match is weak. Only part of the rows carry a size: once, few, many, or a class if the clone is expanded.

j_gene	abundance	d_gene	v_gene	CDR3aa	CDR3nt
TRBJ2-1	.	TRBD2	TRBV11-3	CASSFSGGIYNEQFF	TGTGCCAGCAGCTTTAGCGGGGGGATCTACAATGAGCAGTTCTTC
TRBJ2-5	.	.	TRBV4-1	CASSQEVRLAETQYF	TGCGCCAGCAGCCAAGAAGTCCGTCTAGCGGAGACCCAGTACTTC
TRBJ2-4	.	TRBD1	TRBV27	CASSWNRGVSKNIQYF	TGTGCCAGCAGTTGGAACAGGGGTGTATCCAAAAACATTCAGTACTTC
TRBJ2-1	.	.	TRBV7-8	CASSSRVAREDEQFF	TGTGCCAGCAGCTCCCGGGTTGCCCGAGAGGATGAGCAGTTCTTC
TRBJ1-5	.	TRBD1	TRBV6-1	CASSDTGTGGSFQPQHF	TGTGCCAGCAGTGACACCGGGACAGGGGGTTCGTTTCAGCCCCAGCATTTT
TRBJ2-7	.	TRBD2	TRBV6-1	CASRPLGTSGKEDF	TGTGCCAGCAGACCCCTCGGGACTAGCGGGAAGGAAGACTTC
TRBJ2-3	.	.	TRBV5-1	CASSLGSGLTDTQYF	TGCGCCAGCAGCTTGGGGTCCGGACTAACAGATACGCAGTATTTT
TRBJ2-5	.	.	TRBV6-6	CASSYSTTQGTQYF	TGTGCCAGCAGTTACTCGACTACCCAGGGAACCCAGTACTTC
TRBJ1-5	.	TRBD1	TRBV6-1	CASSPTGTGIQPQHF	TGTGCCAGCAGCCCAACCGGGACAGGGATTCAGCCCCAGCATTTT
TRBJ1-4	.	.	TRBV5-1	CASSPTPVGEKLFF	TGCGCCAGCAGCCCGACACCGGTGGGGGAAAAACTGTTTTTT
TRBJ2-3	.	.	TRBV5-1	CASSNPEVSVSTDTQYF	TGCGCCAGCAGCAACCCGGAAGTTAGCGTCAGCACAGATACGCAGTATTTT
TRBJ1-2	once	TRBD1	TRBV5-5	CASSLVPARGTGYGYTF	TGTGCCAGCAGCTTGGTACCCGCACGTGGGACAGGGTATGGCTACACCTTC
TRBJ2-3	.	.	TRBV5-4	CASRIMNVRGRTDTQYF	TGTGCCAGCAGGATCATGAACGTGCGGGGCCGCACAGATACGCAGTATTTT
TRBJ1-3	.	TRBD1	TRBV15	CATSGDRGGNTIYF	TGTGCCACCAGCGGCGACAGGGGCGGAAACACCATATATTTT
TRBJ2-7	once	TRBD2	TRBV5-1	CASGTSGSSGYEQYF	TGCGCCAGCGGGACTAGCGGGAGTTCCGGGTACGAGCAGTACTTC
TRBJ2-2	.	TRBD2	TRBV5-1	CASSFVSGTSGELFF	TGCGCCAGCAGCTTTGTCAGCGGGACCTCCGGGGAGCTGTTTTTT
TRBJ2-6	.	TRBD1	TRBV4-1	CASSQEGQGSGANVLTF	TGCGCCAGCAGCCAAGAGGGACAGGGATCTGGGGCCAACGTCCTGACTTTC
TRBJ1-4	.	TRBD1	TRBV18	CASSPSGTGEKLFF	TGTGCCAGCTCACCTTCCGGGACAGGGGAAAAACTGTTTTTT
TRBJ2-4	.	.	TRBV6-5	CASSRLQGAKNIQYF	TGTGCCAGCAGCCGTCTTCAGGGAGCCAAAAACATTCAGTACTTC
TRBJ2-1	.	.	TRBV19	CASKGRGPYNEQFF	TGTGCCAGTAAAGGGCGGGGGCCTTACAATGAGCAGTTCTTC
TRBJ1-3	once	.	TRBV2	CASRHRAGNTIYF	TGTGCCAGCAGGCATAGGGCTGGAAACACCATATATTTT
TRBJ2-7	.	.	TRBV4-1	CASSQDAPPNEQYF	TGCGCCAGCAGCCAAGATGCCCCACCCAACGAGCAGTACTTC
TRBJ1-6	once	.	TRBV19	CASSYPGEPLHF	TGTGCCAGTAGTTATCCCGGAGAACCCCTCCACTTT
TRBJ1-5	.	.	TRBV7-2	CASSLEVAQPQHF	TGTGCCAGCAGCTTAGAGGTCGCCCAGCCCCAGCATTTT
TRBJ1-1	once	.	TRBV7-3	CASSSLGTPLGEAFF	TGTGCCAGCAGCTCTCTCGGGACTCCTCTGGGTGAAGCTTTCTTT
TRBJ2-5	.	.	TRBV7-2	CASSLVRGRGETQYF	TGTGCCAGCAGCTTAGTGCGGGGGCGCGGGGAGACCCAGTACTTC
TRBJ2-5	.	TRBD2	TRBV18	CASSPRLADQETQYF	TGTGCCAGCTCACCAAGGCTAGCGGATCAAGAGACCCAGTACTTC
TRBJ1-1	.	TRBD1	TRBV19	CASSTVTGMKGEAFF	TGTGCCAGTAGTACGGTGACAGGGATGAAGGGTGAAGCTTTCTTT
TRBJ2-7	.	.	TRBV2	CASSDRRFPYEQYF	TGTGCCAGCAGTGATAGGAGGTTCCCCTACGAGCAGTACTTC